The clone carrying this TCR beta chain was detected many times. The antigen remains undetermined. This sample was taken from a study of T cells in Graves' hyperthyroidism and ophthalmopathy. This CDR3 is built from 15 residues. The germline V gene encodes CDR1 SGHAT and CDR2 FQNNGV. The junction had 6 bases not matched to a gene; V was cut back by 5 bases and J by 7 bases. Overall study findings and caveats: A model of 13 V-J pairs discriminated ophthalmopathy from stable hyperthyroidism. In blood, most of the thyroid clonotypes expanded above 0.001 were also present.

RNA transcripts provided the source from which TCR beta CDR3 regions were amplified. The TCR CDR3 first-round RT-PCR relied on the HTBI primer set. TCRdb re-derived calls from the multiplex PCR reads in MiXCR, one entry per CDR3 protein. This sample has a few hundred thousand distinct CDR3 sequences, with just over 14% found just once. Hyperthyroidism in the patients, aged 18 to 65, was newly diagnosed and under 2 months in duration. When hyperthyroidism was first diagnosed, the blood sample was taken, preceding any ophthalmopathy symptoms. The genes are TRBV11-2 and TRBJ2-1; 12 bases line up with TRBD2. Material for sequencing was blood. This sequence was found in a woman aged 35 to 49 with Graves' hyperthyroidism that later progressed to Graves' ophthalmopathy. DNA for the CDR3: TGTGCCAGCAGCCTACTAGCGGGAGGAATAAATGAGCAGTTCTTC. It translates to CASSLLAGGINEQFF.